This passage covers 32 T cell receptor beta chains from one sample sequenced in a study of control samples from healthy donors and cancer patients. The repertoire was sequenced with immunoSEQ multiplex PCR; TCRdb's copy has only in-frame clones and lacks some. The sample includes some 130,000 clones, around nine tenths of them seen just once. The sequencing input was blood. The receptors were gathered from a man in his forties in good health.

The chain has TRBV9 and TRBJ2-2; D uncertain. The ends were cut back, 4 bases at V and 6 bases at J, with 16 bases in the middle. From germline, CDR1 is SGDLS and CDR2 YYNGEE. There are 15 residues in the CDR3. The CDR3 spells CASSSDGSSAGELFF. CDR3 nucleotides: TGTGCCAGCAGCTCAGATGGGTCCTCCGCCGGGGAGCTGTTTTTT.

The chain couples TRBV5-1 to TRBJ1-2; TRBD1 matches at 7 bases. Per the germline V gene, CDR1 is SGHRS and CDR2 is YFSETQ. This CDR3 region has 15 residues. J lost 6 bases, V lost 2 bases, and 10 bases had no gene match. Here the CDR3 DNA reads TGCGCCAGCAGCTTCTTGGCAGGGGGTGGTGATGGCTACACCTTC. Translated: CASSFLAGGGDGYTF.

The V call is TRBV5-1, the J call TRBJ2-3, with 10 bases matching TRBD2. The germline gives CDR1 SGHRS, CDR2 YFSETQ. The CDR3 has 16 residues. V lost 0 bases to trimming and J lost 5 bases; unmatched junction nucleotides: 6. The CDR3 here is CASSLGSSGGLDTQYF. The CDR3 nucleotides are TGCGCCAGCAGCTTGGGTAGTAGCGGGGGGCTAGATACGCAGTATTTT.

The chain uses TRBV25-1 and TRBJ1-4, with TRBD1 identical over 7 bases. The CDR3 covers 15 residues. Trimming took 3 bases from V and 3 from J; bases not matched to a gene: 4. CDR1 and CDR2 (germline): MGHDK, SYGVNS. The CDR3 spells CASSDVGQPNEKLFF. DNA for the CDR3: TGTGCCAGCAGTGACGTGGGACAGCCTAATGAAAAACTGTTTTTT.

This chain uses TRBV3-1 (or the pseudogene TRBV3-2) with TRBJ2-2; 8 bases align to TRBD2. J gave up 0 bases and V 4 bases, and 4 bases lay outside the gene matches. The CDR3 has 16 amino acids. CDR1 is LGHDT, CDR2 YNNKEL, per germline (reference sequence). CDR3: CASSRTSGPNTGELFF. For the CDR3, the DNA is TGTGCCAGCAGCCGAACTAGCGGCCCGAACACCGGGGAGCTGTTTTTT.

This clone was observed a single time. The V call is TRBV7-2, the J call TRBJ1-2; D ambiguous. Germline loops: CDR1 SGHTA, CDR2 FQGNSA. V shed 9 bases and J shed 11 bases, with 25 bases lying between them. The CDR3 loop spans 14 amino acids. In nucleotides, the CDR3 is TGTGCCAGAGTTCCCCCCGGCCAGGTATTCGGGTACACCTTC. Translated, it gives CARVPPGQVFGYTF.

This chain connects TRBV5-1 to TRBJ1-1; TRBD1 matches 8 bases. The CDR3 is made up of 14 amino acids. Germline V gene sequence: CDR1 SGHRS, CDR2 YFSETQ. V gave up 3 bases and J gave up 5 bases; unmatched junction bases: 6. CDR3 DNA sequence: TGCGCCAGCAGCTATCAGGGGGCTGGGACTGAAGCTTTCTTT. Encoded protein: CASSYQGAGTEAFF.

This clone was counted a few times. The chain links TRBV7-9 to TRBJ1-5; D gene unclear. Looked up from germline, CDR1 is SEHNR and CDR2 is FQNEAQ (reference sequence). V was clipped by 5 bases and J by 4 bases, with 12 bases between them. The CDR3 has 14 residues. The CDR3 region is CASSPYGENQPQHF. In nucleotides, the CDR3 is TGTGCCAGCAGCCCGTACGGCGAAAATCAGCCCCAGCATTTT.

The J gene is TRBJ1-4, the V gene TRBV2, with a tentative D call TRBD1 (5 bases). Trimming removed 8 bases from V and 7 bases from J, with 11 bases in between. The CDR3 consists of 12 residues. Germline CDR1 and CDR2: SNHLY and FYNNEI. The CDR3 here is CASHRQTEKLFF. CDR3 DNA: TGTGCCAGCCATAGACAGACTGAAAAACTGTTTTTT.

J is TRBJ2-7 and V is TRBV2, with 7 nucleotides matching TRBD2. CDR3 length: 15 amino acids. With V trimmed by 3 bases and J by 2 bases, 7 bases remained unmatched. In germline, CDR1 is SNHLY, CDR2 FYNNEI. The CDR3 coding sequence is TGTGCCAGCAGTGACCCAAGGGGAGGGGCCTACGAGCAGTACTTC. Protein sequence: CASSDPRGGAYEQYF.

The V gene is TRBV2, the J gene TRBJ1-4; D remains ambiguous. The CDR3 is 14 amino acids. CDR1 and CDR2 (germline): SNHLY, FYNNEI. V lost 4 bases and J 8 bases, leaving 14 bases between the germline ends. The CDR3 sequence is CASSVGTQGEKLFF. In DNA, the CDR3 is TGTGCCAGCAGTGTCGGCACCCAAGGGGAAAAACTGTTTTTT.

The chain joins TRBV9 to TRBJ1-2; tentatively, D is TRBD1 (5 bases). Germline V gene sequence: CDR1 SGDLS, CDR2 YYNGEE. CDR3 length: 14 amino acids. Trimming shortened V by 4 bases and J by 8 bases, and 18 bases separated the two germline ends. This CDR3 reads CASSPSPGGRGYTF. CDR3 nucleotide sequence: TGTGCCAGCAGCCCTAGCCCGGGGGGGAGAGGCTACACCTTC.

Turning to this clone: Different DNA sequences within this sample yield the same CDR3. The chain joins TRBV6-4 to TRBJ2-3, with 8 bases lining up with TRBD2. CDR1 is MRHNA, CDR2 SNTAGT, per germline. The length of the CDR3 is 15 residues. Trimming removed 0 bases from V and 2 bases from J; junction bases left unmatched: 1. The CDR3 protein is CASSDSGGATDTQYF. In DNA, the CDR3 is TGTGCCAGCAGTGACTCCGGGGGGGCCACAGATACGCAGTATTTT.

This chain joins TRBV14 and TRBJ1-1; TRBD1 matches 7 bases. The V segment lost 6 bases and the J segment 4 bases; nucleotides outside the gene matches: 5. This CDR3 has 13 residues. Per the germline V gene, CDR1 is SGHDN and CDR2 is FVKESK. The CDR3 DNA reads TGTGCCAGCAGGAGGGGGCTGGTCACTGAAGCTTTCTTT. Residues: CASRRGLVTEAFF.

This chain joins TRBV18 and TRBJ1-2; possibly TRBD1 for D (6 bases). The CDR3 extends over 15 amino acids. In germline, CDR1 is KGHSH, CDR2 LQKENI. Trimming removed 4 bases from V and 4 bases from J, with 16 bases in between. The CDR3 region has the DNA TGTGCCAGCTCACGTTGGACAGAAGAGCTCTATGGCTACACCTTC. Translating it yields CASSRWTEELYGYTF.

CDR3 sequence reads: CASSDSGGLLTGGYTF. CDR3 DNA: TGTGCCAGCAGCGATTCAGGGGGACTTCTCACAGGCGGCTACACCTTC. V and J are TRBV5-6 and TRBJ1-2; 7 nucleotides agree with TRBD1. CDR3 length: 16 residues. Trimming cost V 4 bases and J 8 bases; bases outside gene matches: 17. Germline values: CDR1 SGHDT, CDR2 YYEEEE.

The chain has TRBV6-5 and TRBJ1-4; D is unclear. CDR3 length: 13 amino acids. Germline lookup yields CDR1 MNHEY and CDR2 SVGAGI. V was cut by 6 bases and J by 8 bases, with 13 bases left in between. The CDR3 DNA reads TGTGCCAGCAGGCCCCGGCGGGAAGAAAAACTGTTTTTT. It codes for CASRPRREEKLFF.

This CDR3 reads CATTRDREISGANVLTF. CDR3 nucleotide sequence: TGTGCCACCACGCGGGACAGGGAAATCTCTGGGGCCAACGTCCTGACTTTC. The genes are TRBV28 and TRBJ2-6, with 9 bases that match TRBD1. The V segment lost 10 bases and the J segment 0 bases; nucleotides outside the gene matches: 10. The CDR3 covers 17 residues. The germline V gene encodes CDR1 MDHEN and CDR2 SYDVKM. Full variable domain (outside the CDR3, taken from reference TRBV28 and TRBJ2-6): DVKVTQSSRYLVKRTGEKVFLECVQDMDHENMFWYRQDPGLGLRLIYFSYDVKMKEKGDIPEGYSVSREKKERFSLILESASTNQTSMYLCATTRDREISGANVLTFGAGSRLTVL.

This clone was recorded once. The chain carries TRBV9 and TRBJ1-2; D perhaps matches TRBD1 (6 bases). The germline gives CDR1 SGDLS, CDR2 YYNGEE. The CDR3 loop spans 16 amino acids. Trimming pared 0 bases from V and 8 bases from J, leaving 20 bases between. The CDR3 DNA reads TGTGCCAGCAGCGTAGGGGCCCTAACAGGGACGCGCGGCTACACCTTC. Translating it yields CASSVGALTGTRGYTF. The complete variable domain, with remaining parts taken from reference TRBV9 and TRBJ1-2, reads DSGVTQTPKHLITATGQRVTLRCSPRSGDLSVYWYQQSLDQGLQFLIQYYNGEERAKGNILERFSAQQFPDLHSELNLSSLELGDSALYFCASSVGALTGTRGYTFGSGTRLTVV.

CDR3 loop: CASSYSSGQTTDTQYF. CDR3 coding DNA: TGTGCCAGCAGTTACTCGAGCGGGCAGACCACAGATACGCAGTATTTT. The V and J genes are TRBV6-5 and TRBJ2-3, with a weak D call TRBD2 (6 bases). V dropped 0 bases and J dropped 2 bases, with 12 bases sitting between them. Germline V gene sequence: CDR1 MNHEY, CDR2 SVGAGI. This CDR3 region has 16 residues.

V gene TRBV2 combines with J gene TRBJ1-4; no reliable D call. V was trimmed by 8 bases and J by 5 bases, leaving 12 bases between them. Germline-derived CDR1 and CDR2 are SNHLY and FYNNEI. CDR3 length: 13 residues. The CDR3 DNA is TGTGCCAGCGCTTGGAGGCCCAATGAAAAACTGTTTTTT. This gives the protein CASAWRPNEKLFF.

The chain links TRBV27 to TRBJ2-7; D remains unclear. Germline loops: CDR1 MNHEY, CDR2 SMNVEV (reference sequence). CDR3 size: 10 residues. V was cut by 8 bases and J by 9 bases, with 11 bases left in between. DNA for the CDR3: TGTGCCAGCGGGCGAGTAACGCAGTACTTC. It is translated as CASGRVTQYF.

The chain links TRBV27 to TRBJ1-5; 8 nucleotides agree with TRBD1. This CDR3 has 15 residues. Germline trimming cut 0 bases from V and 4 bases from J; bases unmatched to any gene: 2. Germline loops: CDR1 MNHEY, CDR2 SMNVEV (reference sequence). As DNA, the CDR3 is TGTGCCAGCAGTTTATCCCGGACAGGGAATCAGCCCCAGCATTTT. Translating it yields CASSLSRTGNQPQHF.

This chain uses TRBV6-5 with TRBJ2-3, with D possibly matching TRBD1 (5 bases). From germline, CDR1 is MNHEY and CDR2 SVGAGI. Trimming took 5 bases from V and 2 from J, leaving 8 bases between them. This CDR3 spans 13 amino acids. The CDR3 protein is CASSSRDTDTQYF. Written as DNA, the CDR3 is TGTGCCAGCAGTAGCAGGGACACAGATACGCAGTATTTT.

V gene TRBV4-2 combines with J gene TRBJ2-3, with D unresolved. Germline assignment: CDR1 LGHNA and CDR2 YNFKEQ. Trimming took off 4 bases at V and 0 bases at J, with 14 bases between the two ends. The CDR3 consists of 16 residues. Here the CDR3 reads CASSLTFDLSTDTQYF. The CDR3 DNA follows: TGTGCCAGCAGCCTGACTTTCGACCTAAGCACAGATACGCAGTATTTT.

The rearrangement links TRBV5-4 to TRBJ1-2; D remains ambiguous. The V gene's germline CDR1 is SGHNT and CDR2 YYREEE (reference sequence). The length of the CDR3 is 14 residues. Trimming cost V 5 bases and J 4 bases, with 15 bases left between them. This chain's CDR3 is CASSPSRRAYGYTF. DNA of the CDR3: TGTGCCAGCAGTCCTAGCCGGCGCGCCTATGGCTACACCTTC.

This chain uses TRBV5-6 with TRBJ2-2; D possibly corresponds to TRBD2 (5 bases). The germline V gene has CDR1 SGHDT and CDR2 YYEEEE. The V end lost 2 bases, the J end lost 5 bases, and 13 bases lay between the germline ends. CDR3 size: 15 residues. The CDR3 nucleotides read TGTGCCAGCAGCTTAGGTCCAGGCGGGACCGGGGAGCTGTTTTTT. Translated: CASSLGPGGTGELFF. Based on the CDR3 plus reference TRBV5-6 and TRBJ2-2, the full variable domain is DAGVTQSPTHLIKTRGQQVTLRCSPKSGHDTVSWYQQALGQGPQFIFQYYEEEERQRGNFPDRFSGHQFPNYSSELNVNALLLGDSALYLCASSLGPGGTGELFFGEGSRLTVL.

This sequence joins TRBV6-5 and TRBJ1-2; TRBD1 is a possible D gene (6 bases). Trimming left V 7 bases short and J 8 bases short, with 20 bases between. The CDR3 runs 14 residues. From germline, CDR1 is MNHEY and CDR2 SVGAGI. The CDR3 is CASTLDRPIDGYTF. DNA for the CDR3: TGTGCCAGCACGTTGGACAGACCTATAGACGGCTACACCTTC.

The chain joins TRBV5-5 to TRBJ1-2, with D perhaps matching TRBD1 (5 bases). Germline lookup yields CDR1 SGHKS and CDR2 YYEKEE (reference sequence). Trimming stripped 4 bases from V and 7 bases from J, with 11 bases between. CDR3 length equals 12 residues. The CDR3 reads CASSVGGAGYTF. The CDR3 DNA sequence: TGTGCCAGCAGCGTGGGGGGAGCTGGCTACACCTTC.

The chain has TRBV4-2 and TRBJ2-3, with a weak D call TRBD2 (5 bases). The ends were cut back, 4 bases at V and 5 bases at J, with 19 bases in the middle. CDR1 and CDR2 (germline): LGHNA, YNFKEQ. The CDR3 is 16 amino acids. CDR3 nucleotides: TGTGCCAGCAGCCCTCTTCCGGGAAGAGTTGAAGATACGCAGTATTTT. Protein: CASSPLPGRVEDTQYF.

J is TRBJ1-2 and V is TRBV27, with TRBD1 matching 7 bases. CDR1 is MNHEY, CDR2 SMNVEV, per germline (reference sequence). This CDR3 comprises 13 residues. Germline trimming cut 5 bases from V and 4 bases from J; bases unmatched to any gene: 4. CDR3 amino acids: CASSHRGSYGYTF. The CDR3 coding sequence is TGTGCCAGCAGTCACAGGGGTTCCTATGGCTACACCTTC.

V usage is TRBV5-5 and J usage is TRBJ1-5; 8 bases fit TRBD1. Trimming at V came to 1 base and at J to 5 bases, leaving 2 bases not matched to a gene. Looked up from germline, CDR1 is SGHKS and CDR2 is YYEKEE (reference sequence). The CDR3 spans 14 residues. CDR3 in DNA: TGTGCCAGCAGCTTGCAGGGGGCAGATCAGCCCCAGCATTTT. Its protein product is CASSLQGADQPQHF.